Sequencing of this T cell receptor (beta chain) was carried out in a study of cytomegalovirus exposure and HLA in healthy donors. Study results and caveats: Cytomegalovirus-associated status was assigned to 150 or so TCR beta chains. Accurate predictions that matched the HLA-A and HLA-B alleles of most subjects were reportedly made from TCR beta sequences. Exclusion as indistinguishable affected some V segments, including TRBV6-2 and TRBV6-3.

60 Vbeta and 13 Jbeta primers were used in PCR. Using immunoSEQ multiplex PCR, the repertoire was profiled, and TCRdb retains in-frame clones only, with some absent. The sample yields about 120,000 clones, 67% seen once. V dropped 7 bases and J dropped 6 bases, with 10 bases sitting between them. Germline V gene lookup returns CDR1 WSHSY and CDR2 SAAADI. The length of the CDR3 is 11 residues. Remarks on this clone: The antigen remains undetermined.

The chain uses TRBV10-2 and TRBJ2-7; possible D gene TRBD1, 6 bases. Sequencing used PBMCs. The receptor was derived from a man aged 18 to 29 in good health and CMV-seropositive. The CDR3 DNA sequence: TGCGCCAGCACTACAGGGTCCGAGCAGTACTTC. Translated, it gives CASTTGSEQYF.